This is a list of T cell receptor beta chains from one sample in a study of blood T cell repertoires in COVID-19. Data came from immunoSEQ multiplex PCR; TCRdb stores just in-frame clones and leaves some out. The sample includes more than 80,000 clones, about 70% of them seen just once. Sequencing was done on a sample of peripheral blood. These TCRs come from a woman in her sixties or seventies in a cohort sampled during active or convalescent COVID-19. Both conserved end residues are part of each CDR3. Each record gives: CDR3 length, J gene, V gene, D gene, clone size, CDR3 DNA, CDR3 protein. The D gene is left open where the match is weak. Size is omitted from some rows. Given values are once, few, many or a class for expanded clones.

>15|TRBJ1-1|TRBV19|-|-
TGTGCCAGTAGGGCCCGCAACAGGGAGAACACTGAAGCTTTCTTT
CASRARNRENTEAFF
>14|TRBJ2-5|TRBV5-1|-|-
TGCGCCAGCAGCTTGGGGACAGTTCAAGAGACCCAGTACTTC
CASSLGTVQETQYF
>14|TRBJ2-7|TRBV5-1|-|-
TGCGCCAGCAGCTTGGATTCCAGGGGAGACGAGCAGTACTTC
CASSLDSRGDEQYF
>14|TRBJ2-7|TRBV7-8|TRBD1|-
TGTGCCAGCAGCTCAAGGCCAGGGGGCTACGAGCAGTACTTC
CASSSRPGGYEQYF
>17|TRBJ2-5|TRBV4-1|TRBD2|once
TGCGCCAGCAGCCAAGATCCGACTAGCGGGGACCAAGAGACCCAGTACTTC
CASSQDPTSGDQETQYF
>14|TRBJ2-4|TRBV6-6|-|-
TGTGCCAGCAGCCGCAGGGGGGACAAAAACATTCAGTACTTC
CASSRRGDKNIQYF
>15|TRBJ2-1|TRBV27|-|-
TGTGCCAGCTCTAGTGCGGGGAGCTCCTACAATGAGCAGTTCTTC
CASSSAGSSYNEQFF
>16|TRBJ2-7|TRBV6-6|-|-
TGTGCCAGCAGTTACCTAGGGCAGGGGATACCCTACGAGCAGTACTTC
CASSYLGQGIPYEQYF
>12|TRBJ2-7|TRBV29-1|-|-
TGCAGCGTTGAGGCTCGAGGCTACGAGCAGTACTTC
CSVEARGYEQYF
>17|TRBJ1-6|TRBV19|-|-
TGTGCCAGTAGTATACCCCCCAGGGGCCGATCAGGATCACCCCTCCACTTT
CASSIPPRGRSGSPLHF
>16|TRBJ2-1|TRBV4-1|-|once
TGCGCCAGCAGCCAAGACCCCAACGGGGTTCGCGGTGAGCAGTTCTTC
CASSQDPNGVRGEQFF
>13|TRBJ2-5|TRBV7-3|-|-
TGTGCCAGCAGCTTTTCGGACTTGGAGACCCAGTACTTC
CASSFSDLETQYF
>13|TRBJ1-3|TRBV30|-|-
TGTGCCTGGACCCGGTCCTCTGGAAACACCATATATTTT
CAWTRSSGNTIYF
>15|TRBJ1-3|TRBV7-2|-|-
TGTGCCAGCAGCTTAGTCACCGGGTCTGGAAACACCATATATTTT
CASSLVTGSGNTIYF
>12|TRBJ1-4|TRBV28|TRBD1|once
TGTGCCAGCAGTCCAGGGGGCTGGGGGCTGTTTTTT
CASSPGGWGLFF
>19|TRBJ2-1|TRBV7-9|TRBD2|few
TGTGCCAGCAGCCTTCGGACTAGCGGGGGCCCAGCATCCTACAATGAGCAGTTCTTC
CASSLRTSGGPASYNEQFF
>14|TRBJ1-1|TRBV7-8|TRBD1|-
TGTGCCAGCAGCGCCTCCGGGACAGGGAATGAAGCTTTCTTT
CASSASGTGNEAFF
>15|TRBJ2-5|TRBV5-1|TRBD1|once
TGCGCCAGCAGCTGGGGACAGGGGATGGGAGAGACCCAGTACTTC
CASSWGQGMGETQYF
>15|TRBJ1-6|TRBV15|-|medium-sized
TGTGCCACCAGCAGAGTGTCCAGCTATAATTCACCCCTCCACTTT
CATSRVSSYNSPLHF
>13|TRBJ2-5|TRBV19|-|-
TGTGCCAGTAGTAGCGGGGCACAAGAGACCCAGTACTTC
CASSSGAQETQYF
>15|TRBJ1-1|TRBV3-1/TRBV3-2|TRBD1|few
TGTGCCAGCAGCCCACGGGACAGGGGGTACACTGAAGCTTTCTTT
CASSPRDRGYTEAFF
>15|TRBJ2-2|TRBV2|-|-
TGTGCCAGCATGGGCACCAGGGCTAACACCGGGGAGCTGTTTTTT
CASMGTRANTGELFF